This T cell receptor (beta chain) was documented in a study of T cell changes during pregnancy in multiple sclerosis (dated by TCRdb to the late 2010s). For context, the study as a whole: In women with multiple sclerosis, the researchers looked at how the T cell repertoire shifted as pregnancy progressed.

About this clone itself: The specificity of this receptor is unknown. Nothing much larger sits one base from this clone, and base qualities are not available.

At the junction V is shortened by 0 bases and J by 3 bases, with 12 bases in between. The CDR3 has 15 amino acids, counting the end cysteine and phenylalanine. CDR3 DNA only is kept here, 45 bases in frame from base 1. Per the germline V gene, SGDLS is the CDR1 and YYNGEE is the CDR2. Libraries were built with the immunoSEQ multiplex PCR assay. TCRdb's version of the immuneACCESS table is confined to in-frame rearrangements and falls short of the full clone set. An unresolved V gene accounts for under half of the shortfall where checked; the remainder is of unknown origin. The sample profile shows about 31,000 clones; roughly 89% of them were found once. More than 7% of the sample lies in the top ten.

The sample here was CD8+ T cells from peripheral blood mononuclear cells, taken before pregnancy. The receptor was derived from a female donor with multiple sclerosis, enrolled in a pregnancy study. The chain couples TRBV9 to TRBJ1-1; the D gene is not confidently resolved. DNA sequence: TGTGCCAGCAGCGTAGACGGGGATCTGGACACTGAAGCTTTCTTT. Its translation reads: CASSVDGDLDTEAFF.